The 17 T cell receptor beta chains given below trace back to one sample, sequenced in a study of OX40 agonist ivuxolimab in advanced cancers. Assay used: immunoSEQ multiplex PCR; TCRdb lists only in-frame clones, some missing. The profile shows about 84,000 clones, about 93% of them singletons. Sequences were derived from CD4+ or CD8+ T cells sorted from blood, sampled in a trial of the OX40 agonist ivuxolimab. The receptors were gathered from an adult with an advanced solid tumor such as melanoma, head and neck, liver or kidney cancer.

This chain links TRBV6-1 with TRBJ2-1, with unresolved D. Germline V lookup: CDR1 MNHNS, CDR2 SASEGT. The V and J ends lost 8 bases and 4 bases respectively, with 6 bases between them. This CDR3 has 11 amino acids. CDR3 in DNA: TGTGCCAGCGCCAGGTACAATGAGCAGTTCTTC. It codes for CASARYNEQFF.

J is TRBJ2-1 and V is TRBV9; 8 nucleotides match TRBD2. The CDR3 extends over 15 amino acids. Germline CDR1 is SGDLS and CDR2 is YYNGEE. Losses at the gene ends were 0 bases for V and 7 bases for J; bases not matched to a gene: 6. CDR3 bases: TGTGCCAGCAGCGTAGCTACCCTAGCGGGTAATGAGCAGTTCTTC. It encodes CASSVATLAGNEQFF.

This clone appeared a single time. The chain joins TRBV19 to TRBJ1-1; TRBD1 is a possible D gene (5 bases). This CDR3 is built from 14 residues. Trimming shortened V by 2 bases and J by 2 bases, and 9 bases separated the two germline ends. Germline CDR1 reads LNHDA; CDR2 reads SQIVND (reference sequence). This chain's CDR3 is CASSISGGNTEAFF. The CDR3, as DNA: TGTGCCAGTAGTATAAGTGGGGGAAACACTGAAGCTTTCTTT.

Only one count was recorded for this clone. V and J are TRBV19 and TRBJ2-5; TRBD2 aligns across 12 bases. Germline V gene data show CDR1 as LNHDA and CDR2 as SQIVND (reference sequence). With 7 bases clipped from V and 4 bases from J, the junction kept 4 bases outside the gene matches. This CDR3 comprises 14 residues. CDR3 sequence: CASTAGLAGETQYF. The CDR3, as DNA: TGTGCCAGTACGGCGGGACTAGCGGGAGAGACCCAGTACTTC.

V usage is TRBV12-5 and J usage is TRBJ2-3; 10 bases fit TRBD2. V gave up 6 bases and J gave up 2 bases; unmatched junction bases: 5. CDR3 length: 15 amino acids. Germline V CDR1 and CDR2: LGHNT, FRNRAP. The CDR3 nucleotides are TGTGCTAGTGGCGCTAGCGGGGGTGCCACAGATACGCAGTATTTT. This codes for CASGASGGATDTQYF.

The chain employs TRBV28 and TRBJ2-7; weak D call: TRBD1 (6 bases). Germline V gene sequence: CDR1 MDHEN, CDR2 SYDVKM. This CDR3 is built from 15 residues. Trimming took 3 bases from V and 6 from J, leaving 18 bases between them. CDR3 sequence reads: CASSFRTVSAGEQYF. The CDR3 DNA follows: TGTGCCAGCAGTTTCCGGACAGTGTCCGCCGGCGAGCAGTACTTC.

V usage is TRBV13 and J usage is TRBJ1-1; D is perhaps TRBD1 (5 bases). There are 16 residues in the CDR3. The V and J ends lost 3 bases and 1 base respectively, with 15 bases between them. The germline V gene encodes CDR1 PRHDT and CDR2 FYEKMQ (reference sequence). The CDR3 loop reads CASSLAGGKGNTEAFF. CDR3 sequence (DNA): TGTGCCAGCAGCTTGGCCGGGGGAAAGGGGAACACTGAAGCTTTCTTT.

The rearrangement joins TRBV4-1 to TRBJ2-5, with 9 bases matching TRBD2. Germline-derived CDR1 and CDR2 are MGHRA and YSYEKL. The trim removed 2 bases at V and 3 bases at J, leaving 13 bases unmatched. This CDR3 region has 18 residues. Written as DNA, the CDR3 is TGCGCCAGCAGCCAAACACAGCGACTCGGGACTAGCAAAGAGACCCAGTACTTC. This sequence encodes CASSQTQRLGTSKETQYF.

The chain uses TRBV5-6 and TRBJ1-1; D is unclear. The V end lost 6 bases, the J end lost 3 bases, and 12 bases lay between the germline ends. Germline loops: CDR1 SGHDT, CDR2 YYEEEE. CDR3 length: 13 residues. Here the CDR3 DNA reads TGTGCCAGCACCTCGGGAGGTTACACTGAAGCTTTCTTT. This codes for CASTSGGYTEAFF.

V is TRBV29-1 and J is TRBJ1-2; D is unclear. Trimming shortened V by 2 bases and J by 2 bases, and 9 bases separated the two germline ends. Looked up from germline, CDR1 is SQVTM and CDR2 is ANQGSEA. The CDR3 extends over 13 amino acids. CDR3 sequence: CSVENSANYGYTF. CDR3 nucleotides: TGCAGCGTTGAAAACAGTGCCAACTATGGCTACACCTTC.

This clone was found once. The chain joins TRBV5-6 to TRBJ1-2; 9 bases fit TRBD1. The germline V gene encodes CDR1 SGHDT and CDR2 YYEEEE. This CDR3 contains 14 residues. V gave up 6 bases and J gave up 7 bases; unmatched junction bases: 10. The CDR3 spells CASTFLQGALGYTF. CDR3 in DNA: TGTGCCAGCACTTTTTTACAGGGGGCCCTTGGCTACACCTTC.

The chain carries TRBV7-2 and TRBJ2-3; D not certain. The germline V gene has CDR1 SGHTA and CDR2 FQGNSA. The ends were cut back, 2 bases at V and 6 bases at J, with 15 bases in the middle. The CDR3 has 15 amino acids. The CDR3 loop reads CASSLSVWGTDTQYF. CDR3 coding DNA: TGTGCCAGCAGCTTATCTGTGTGGGGAACTGATACGCAGTATTTT.

This chain connects TRBV11-3 to TRBJ2-5; the match to TRBD2 covers 11 bases. The length of the CDR3 is 16 residues. Germline CDR1 is SGHNT and CDR2 is YENEEA. V dropped 3 bases and J dropped 7; count of bases not matched to a gene: 10. Written as DNA, the CDR3 is TGTGCCAGCAGCTTTGGAACTAGCGGGAGTTGGGGGACCCAGTACTTC. It specifies CASSFGTSGSWGTQYF.

The chain has TRBV29-1 and TRBJ2-7; 9 nucleotides agree with TRBD1. The V gene end was trimmed by 7 bases and the J gene end by 3 bases; junction bases not matched to a gene: 4. The CDR3 has 12 residues. Germline values: CDR1 SQVTM, CDR2 ANQGSEA. CDR3 sequence reads: CSAGQGIYEQYF. The CDR3 nucleotides are TGCAGCGCCGGACAGGGGATCTACGAGCAGTACTTC.

The rearrangement links TRBV2 to TRBJ2-7; D not resolved. The V end was cut by 6 bases, the J end by 2 bases, with 14 bases between. In germline, CDR1 is SNHLY, CDR2 FYNNEI. The CDR3 has 14 residues. In DNA, the CDR3 is TGTGCCAGCAGGGCTACCGGGCTCCCCTACGAGCAGTACTTC. As protein: CASRATGLPYEQYF.

The chain has TRBV7-2 and TRBJ2-6; D unresolved. Germline-derived CDR1 and CDR2 are SGHTA and FQGNSA. The V gene lost 5 bases and the J gene lost 2 bases, with 10 bases spanning the gap. The CDR3 has 15 residues. In nucleotides, the CDR3 is TGTGCCAGCAGCCTCCCGCCTACTGGGGCCAACGTCCTGACTTTC. Its translation is CASSLPPTGANVLTF. Full variable domain (missing parts from reference TRBV7-2 and TRBJ2-6): GAGVSQSPSNKVTEKGKDVELRCDPISGHTALYWYRQSLGQGLEFLIYFQGNSAPDKSGLPSDRFSAERTGGSVSTLTIQRTQQEDSAVYLCASSLPPTGANVLTFGAGSRLTVL.

A single count supports this clone. The rearrangement joins TRBV14 to TRBJ2-5; D unclear. This CDR3 comprises 17 residues. CDR1 is SGHDN and CDR2 is FVKESK in the germline V gene. V was clipped by 0 bases and J by 5 bases, with 19 bases between them. The CDR3 protein is CASSQDWARSTGETQYF. DNA of the CDR3: TGTGCCAGCAGCCAAGATTGGGCACGCTCAACCGGGGAGACCCAGTACTTC.